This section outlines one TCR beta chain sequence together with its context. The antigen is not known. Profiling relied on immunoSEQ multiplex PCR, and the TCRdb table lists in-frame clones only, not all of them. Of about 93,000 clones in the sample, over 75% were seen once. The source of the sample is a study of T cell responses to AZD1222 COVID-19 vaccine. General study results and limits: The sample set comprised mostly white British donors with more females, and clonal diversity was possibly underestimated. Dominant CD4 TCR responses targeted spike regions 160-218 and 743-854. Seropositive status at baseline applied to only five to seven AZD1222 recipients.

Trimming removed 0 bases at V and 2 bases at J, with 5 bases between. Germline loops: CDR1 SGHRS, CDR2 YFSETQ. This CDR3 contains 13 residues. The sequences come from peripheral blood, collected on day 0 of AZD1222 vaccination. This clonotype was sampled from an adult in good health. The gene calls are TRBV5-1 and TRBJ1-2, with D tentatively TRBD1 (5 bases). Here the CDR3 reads CASSLGGNYGYTF. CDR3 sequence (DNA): TGCGCCAGCAGCTTGGGGGGGAACTATGGCTACACCTTC. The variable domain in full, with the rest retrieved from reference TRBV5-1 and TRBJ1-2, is KAGVTQTPRYLIKTRGQQVTLSCSPISGHRSVSWYQQTPGQGLQFLFEYFSETQRNKGNFPGRFSGRQFSNSRSEMNVSTLELGDSALYLCASSLGGNYGYTFGSGTRLTVV.